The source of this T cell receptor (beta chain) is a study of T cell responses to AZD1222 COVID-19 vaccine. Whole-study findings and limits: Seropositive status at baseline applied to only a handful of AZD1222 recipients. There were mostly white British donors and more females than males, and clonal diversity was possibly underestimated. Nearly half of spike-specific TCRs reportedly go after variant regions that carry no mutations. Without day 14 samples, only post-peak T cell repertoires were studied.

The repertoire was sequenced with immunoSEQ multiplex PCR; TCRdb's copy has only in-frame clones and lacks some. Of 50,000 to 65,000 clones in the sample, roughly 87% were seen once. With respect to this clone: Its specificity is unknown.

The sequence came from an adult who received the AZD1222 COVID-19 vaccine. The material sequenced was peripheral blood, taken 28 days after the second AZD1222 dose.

The CDR3 DNA is TGTGCCAGCAGCTTGGAAGATCGCCTGTTTTCCTACGAGCAGTACTTC. Translation: CASSLEDRLFSYEQYF. This chain connects TRBV7-9 to TRBJ2-7; D is unclear. V was cut by 3 bases and J by 1 base, with 16 bases left in between. The CDR3 runs to 16 residues. Per the germline V gene, CDR1 is SEHNR and CDR2 is FQNEAQ (reference sequence).